One TCR beta chain is described in this entry. The authors' processing: Amplification of reference gene primers provided the estimated nucleated cell counts. TCRdb's table, derived via immunoSEQ multiplex PCR, lists solely in-frame clones and lacks some. V, J and clone size are those of that table, while D and trimming were read from the DNA. Seen here are some 200,000 clones, almost 90% observed once, and the top ten hold around 1.5%. This sample was included in a study of blood T cell repertoires in COVID-19. Study overall: Italy, Spain and the United States were the sources of the convalescent and acute COVID-19 samples.

V trimming: 1 base; J trimming: 2 bases; junction bases outside the gene matches: 8. This CDR3 region has 17 residues. Looked up from germline, CDR1 is LNHDA and CDR2 is SQIVND (reference sequence). Sequencing was performed on peripheral blood. This TCR was sampled from a man aged 18 to 35 with active or convalescent COVID-19. V is TRBV19 and J is TRBJ1-5; TRBD1 agrees at 7 bases. The DNA of the CDR3 is TGTGCCAGTAGTATAGTGGGGGCAGGGGGAGGCAATCAGCCCCAGCATTTT. It translates to CASSIVGAGGGNQPQHF.